The sequence of this T cell receptor beta chain was determined in a study of blood T cell repertoires in COVID-19. J gave up 4 bases and V 3 bases, and 6 bases lay outside the gene matches. Germline CDR1 SGHRS, CDR2 YFSETQ. The CDR3 totals 15 residues. Some clones are missing from TCRdb's copy, which holds only in-frame ones; the method was immunoSEQ multiplex PCR. The sample holds hundreds of thousands of clones; about 84% are singletons and the top ten take under 4.5%. The chain couples TRBV5-1 to TRBJ1-3; 8 bases match TRBD1. The sequenced sample was PBMCs or T cells enriched from blood (not recorded which). The receptor was isolated from a man aged 25-40 years with acute COVID-19. The CDR3 protein is CASSSSGTGGNTIYF. The CDR3 DNA sequence: TGCGCCAGCAGCTCATCTGGGACAGGCGGAAACACCATATATTTT.